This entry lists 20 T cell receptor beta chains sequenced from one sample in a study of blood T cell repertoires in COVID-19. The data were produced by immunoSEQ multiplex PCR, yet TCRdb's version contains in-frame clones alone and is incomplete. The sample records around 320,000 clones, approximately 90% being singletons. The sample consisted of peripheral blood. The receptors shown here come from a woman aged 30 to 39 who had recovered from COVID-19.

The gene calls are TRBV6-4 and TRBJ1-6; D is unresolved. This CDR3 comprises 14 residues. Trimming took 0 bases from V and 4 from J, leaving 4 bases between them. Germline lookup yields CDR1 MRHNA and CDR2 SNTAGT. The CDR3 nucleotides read TGTGCCAGCAGTGACTCTTCGTATAATTCACCCCTCCACTTT. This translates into CASSDSSYNSPLHF.

CDR3 DNA sequence: TGTGCCATCACCAAGGGGCGGGGATCGAACACCGGGGAGCTGTTTTTT. This codes for CAITKGRGSNTGELFF. V is TRBV10-3 and J is TRBJ2-2; tentative D call: TRBD2 (6 bases). CDR1 is ENHRY and CDR2 is SYGVKD in the germline V gene. The CDR3 length is 16 residues. Trimming took off 7 bases at V and 0 bases at J, with 15 bases between the two ends.

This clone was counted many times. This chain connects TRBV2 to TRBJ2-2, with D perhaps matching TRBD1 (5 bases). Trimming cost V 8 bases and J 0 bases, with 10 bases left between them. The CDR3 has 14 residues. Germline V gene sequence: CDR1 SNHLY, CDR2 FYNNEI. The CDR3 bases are TGTGCCAGCCTGACAGATCCGAACACCGGGGAGCTGTTTTTT. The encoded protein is CASLTDPNTGELFF.

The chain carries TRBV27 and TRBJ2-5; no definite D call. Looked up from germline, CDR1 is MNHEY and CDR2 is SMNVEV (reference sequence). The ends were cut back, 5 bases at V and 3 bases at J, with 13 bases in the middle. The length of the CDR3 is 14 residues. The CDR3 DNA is TGTGCCAGCAGTCCTATAATCATGAAAGAGACCCAGTACTTC. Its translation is CASSPIIMKETQYF.

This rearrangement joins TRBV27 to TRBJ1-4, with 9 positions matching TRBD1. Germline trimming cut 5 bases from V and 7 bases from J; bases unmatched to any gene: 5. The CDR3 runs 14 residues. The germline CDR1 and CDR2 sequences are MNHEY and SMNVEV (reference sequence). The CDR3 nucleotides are TGTGCCAGCAGTCCTACAGGGGGCGTTGAAAAACTGTTTTTT. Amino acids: CASSPTGGVEKLFF.

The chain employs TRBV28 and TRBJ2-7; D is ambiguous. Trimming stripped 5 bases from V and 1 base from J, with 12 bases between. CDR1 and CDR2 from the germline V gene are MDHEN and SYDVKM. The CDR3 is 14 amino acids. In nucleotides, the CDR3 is TGTGCCAGCAGTAACCGGTTAGTGTCCTACGAGCAGTACTTC. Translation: CASSNRLVSYEQYF.

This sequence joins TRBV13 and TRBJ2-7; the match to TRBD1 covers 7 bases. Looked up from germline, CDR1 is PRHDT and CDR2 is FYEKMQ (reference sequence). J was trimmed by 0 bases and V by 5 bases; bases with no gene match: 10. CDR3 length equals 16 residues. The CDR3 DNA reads TGTGCCAGCAGCCGATCGACAGGGCTGAGCTCCTACGAGCAGTACTTC. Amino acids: CASSRSTGLSSYEQYF.

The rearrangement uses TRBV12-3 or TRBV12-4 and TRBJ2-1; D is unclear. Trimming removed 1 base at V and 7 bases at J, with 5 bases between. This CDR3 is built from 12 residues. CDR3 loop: CASSLGANEQFF. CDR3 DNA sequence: TGTGCCAGCAGTTTAGGAGCGAATGAGCAGTTCTTC.

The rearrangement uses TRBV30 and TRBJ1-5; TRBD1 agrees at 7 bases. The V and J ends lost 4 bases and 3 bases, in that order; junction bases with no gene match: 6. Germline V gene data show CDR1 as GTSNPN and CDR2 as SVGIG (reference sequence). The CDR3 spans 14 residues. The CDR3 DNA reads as TGTGCCTGGACGCAGGGGGGCCTCAATCAGCCCCAGCATTTT. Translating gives CAWTQGGLNQPQHF.

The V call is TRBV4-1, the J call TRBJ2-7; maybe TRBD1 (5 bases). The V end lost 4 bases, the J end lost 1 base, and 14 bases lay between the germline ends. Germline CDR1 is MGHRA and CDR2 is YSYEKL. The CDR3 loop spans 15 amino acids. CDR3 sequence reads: CASSPSGFESYEQYF. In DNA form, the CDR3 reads TGCGCCAGCAGCCCCTCAGGGTTCGAGTCCTACGAGCAGTACTTC.

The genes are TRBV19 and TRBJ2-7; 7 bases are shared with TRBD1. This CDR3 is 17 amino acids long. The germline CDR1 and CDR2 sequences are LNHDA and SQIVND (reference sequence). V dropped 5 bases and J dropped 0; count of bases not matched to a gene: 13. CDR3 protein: CASSRTKDRVSSYEQYF. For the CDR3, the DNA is TGTGCCAGTAGTCGTACCAAAGACAGGGTTTCCTCCTACGAGCAGTACTTC.

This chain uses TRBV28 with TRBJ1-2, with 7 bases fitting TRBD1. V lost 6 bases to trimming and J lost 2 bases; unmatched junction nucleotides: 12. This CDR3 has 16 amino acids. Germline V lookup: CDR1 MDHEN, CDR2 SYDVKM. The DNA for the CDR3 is TGTGCCAGCAGACCGGAACAGGGACAGAGGAACTATGGCTACACCTTC. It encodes CASRPEQGQRNYGYTF.

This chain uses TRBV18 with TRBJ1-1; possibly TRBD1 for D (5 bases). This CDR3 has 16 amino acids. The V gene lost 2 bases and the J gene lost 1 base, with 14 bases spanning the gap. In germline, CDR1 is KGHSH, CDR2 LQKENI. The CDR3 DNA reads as TGTGCCAGCTCACCAAAAGCAGACAGTACGAACACTGAAGCTTTCTTT. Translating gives CASSPKADSTNTEAFF.

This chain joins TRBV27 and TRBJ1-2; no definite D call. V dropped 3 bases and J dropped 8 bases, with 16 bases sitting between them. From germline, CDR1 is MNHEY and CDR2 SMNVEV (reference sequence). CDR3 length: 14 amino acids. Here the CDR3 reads CASSFSVRTRGYTF. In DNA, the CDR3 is TGTGCCAGCAGTTTTTCCGTCCGGACTCGGGGCTACACCTTC.

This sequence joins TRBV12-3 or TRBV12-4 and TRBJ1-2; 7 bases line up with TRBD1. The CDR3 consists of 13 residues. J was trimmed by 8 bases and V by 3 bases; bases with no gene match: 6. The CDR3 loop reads CASSFEGARGYTF. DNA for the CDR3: TGTGCCAGCAGTTTTGAGGGGGCGCGCGGCTACACCTTC.

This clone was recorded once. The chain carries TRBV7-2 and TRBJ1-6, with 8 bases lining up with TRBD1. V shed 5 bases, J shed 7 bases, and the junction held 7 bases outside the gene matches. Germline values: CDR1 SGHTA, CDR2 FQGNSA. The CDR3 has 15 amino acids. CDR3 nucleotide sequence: TGTGCCAGCAGCCCACGGGACAGGCAAAATTCACCCCTCCACTTT. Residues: CASSPRDRQNSPLHF. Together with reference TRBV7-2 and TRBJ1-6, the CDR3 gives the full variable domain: GAGVSQSPSNKVTEKGKDVELRCDPISGHTALYWYRQSLGQGLEFLIYFQGNSAPDKSGLPSDRFSAERTGGSVSTLTIQRTQQEDSAVYLCASSPRDRQNSPLHFGNGTRLTVT.

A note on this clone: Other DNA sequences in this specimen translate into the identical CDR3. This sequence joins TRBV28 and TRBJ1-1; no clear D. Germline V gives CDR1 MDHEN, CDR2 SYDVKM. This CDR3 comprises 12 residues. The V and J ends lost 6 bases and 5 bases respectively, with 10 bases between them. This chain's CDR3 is CASSLINTEAFF. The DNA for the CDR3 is TGTGCCAGCAGCTTAATAAATACTGAAGCTTTCTTT.

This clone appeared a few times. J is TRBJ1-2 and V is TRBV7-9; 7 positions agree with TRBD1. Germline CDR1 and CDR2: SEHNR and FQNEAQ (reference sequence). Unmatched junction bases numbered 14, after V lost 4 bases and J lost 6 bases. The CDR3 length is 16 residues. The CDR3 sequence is CASSSESVGGANGYTF. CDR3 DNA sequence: TGTGCCAGCAGCTCGGAGTCTGTAGGGGGCGCAAATGGCTACACCTTC.

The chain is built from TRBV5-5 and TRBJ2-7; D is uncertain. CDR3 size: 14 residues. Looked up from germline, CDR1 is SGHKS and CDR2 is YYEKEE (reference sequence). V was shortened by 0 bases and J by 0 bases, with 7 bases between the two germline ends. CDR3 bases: TGTGCCAGCAGCTTGGGTAGGAGCTCCTACGAGCAGTACTTC. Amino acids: CASSLGRSSYEQYF.

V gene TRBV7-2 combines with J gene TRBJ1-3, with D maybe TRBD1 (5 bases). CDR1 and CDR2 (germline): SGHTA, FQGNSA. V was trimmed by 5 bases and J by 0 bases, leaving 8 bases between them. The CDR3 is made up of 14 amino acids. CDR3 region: CASSPRVSGNTIYF. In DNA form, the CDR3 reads TGTGCCAGCAGCCCCAGGGTCTCTGGAAACACCATATATTTT.